This TCR beta chain comes out of a study of T cells in Graves' hyperthyroidism and ophthalmopathy. Authors of the study amplified TCR beta CDR3 regions from RNA transcripts. The primer set for the first-round RT-PCR of the TCR CDR3 was HTBI. TCRdb analysed the multiplex PCR reads with MiXCR anew, one entry per CDR3 protein. The sample yields some 600,000 distinct CDR3 sequences, about 15% seen once. This clonotype was found many times. The CDR3 runs 15 residues. V was clipped by 3 bases and J by 5 bases, with 13 bases between them. Germline V gene sequence: CDR1 MDHEN, CDR2 SYDVKM. Sequencing input: blood. This clonotype was sampled from a woman aged 25 to 39 with Graves' hyperthyroidism that later progressed to Graves' ophthalmopathy. The genes are TRBV28 and TRBJ1-4; D is possibly TRBD1 (6 bases). Here the CDR3 reads CASSLGGPENEKLFF. CDR3 bases: TGTGCCAGCAGTTTGGGGGGGCCTGAGAATGAAAAACTGTTTTTT. Full variable domain (outside the CDR3, taken from reference TRBV28 and TRBJ1-4): DVKVTQSSRYLVKRTGEKVFLECVQDMDHENMFWYRQDPGLGLRLIYFSYDVKMKEKGDIPEGYSVSREKKERFSLILESASTNQTSMYLCASSLGGPENEKLFFGSGTQLSVL.